This TCR beta chain was recovered during a study of cytomegalovirus exposure and HLA in healthy donors. Germline values: CDR1 ENHRY, CDR2 SYGVKD. This CDR3 is built from 13 residues. The junction had 7 bases not matched to a gene; V was cut back by 10 bases and J by 1 base. This clone was seen a few times. Only in-frame clones appear in the TCRdb table, and some are missing; sequencing was by immunoSEQ multiplex PCR. This repertoire shows around 200,000 clones, approximately 83% found once; its top ten account for roughly 2.8%. The specimen sequenced was PBMCs. This receptor was identified in a woman younger than 30 in good health and CMV-seropositive. The J gene is TRBJ2-7, the V gene TRBV10-3; 7 bases fit TRBD1. The CDR3 loop is CATIRQGSYEQYF. The DNA for the CDR3 is TGTGCCACTATCCGACAGGGTTCCTACGAGCAGTACTTC.